What follows are 23 T cell receptor beta chains derived from one specimen sequenced in a study of graft-versus-host responses after intestinal transplantation. No antigen has been assigned to these receptors. Some clones are missing from TCRdb's copy, which holds only in-frame ones; the method was immunoSEQ multiplex PCR. The data show over 120,000 clones, 80% to 95% seen once. The sequencing here drew on unstimulated CD4+ T cells sorted from spleen or lymph node cells, taken before intestinal transplant. The source of these receptors is a human donor who received an intestinal transplant.

V gene TRBV23-1 combines with J gene TRBJ1-3; D unclear. TRBV23-1 is labeled an ORF, and its function is uncertain. V dropped 0 bases and J dropped 1 base, with 10 bases sitting between them. The CDR3 length is 16 residues. CDR3 protein: CASSQSGPLSGNTIYF. The CDR3 bases are TGCGCCAGCAGTCAATCAGGGCCCCTTTCTGGAAACACCATATATTTT.

This clone occurred once. This CDR3 reads CASSPTGLSYEQYF. The CDR3 bases are TGTGCCAGCAGTCCGACAGGCCTCTCCTACGAGCAGTACTTC. The V gene is TRBV27, the J gene TRBJ2-5, with a weak D call TRBD1 (6 bases). The J call is in doubt because the DNA end fits TRBJ2-7 better. Germline CDR1 and CDR2: MNHEY and SMNVEV (reference sequence). This CDR3 spans 14 amino acids.

The rearrangement uses TRBV30 and TRBJ2-7, with 9 bases identical to TRBD2. V lost 5 bases, J lost 2 bases, and 10 bases stayed unmatched. Germline CDR1 is GTSNPN and CDR2 is SVGIG (reference sequence). The CDR3 length is 15 residues. The CDR3 sequence: CAWGAASGTPYEQYF. The CDR3, as DNA: TGTGCCTGGGGGGCCGCTAGCGGGACCCCCTACGAGCAGTACTTC.

The chain combines TRBV4-2 with TRBJ2-1; 9 bases agree with TRBD2. Germline V gene sequence: CDR1 LGHNA, CDR2 YNFKEQ. V was pared by 4 bases and J by 7 bases, with 11 bases of the junction left unmatched. The CDR3 totals 16 residues. CDR3 protein: CASSRGAGGSLNEQFF. DNA of the CDR3: TGTGCCAGCAGCCGGGGAGCGGGAGGTTCCTTGAATGAGCAGTTCTTC.

The chain is built from TRBV5-4 and TRBJ1-5, with D maybe TRBD1 (5 bases). Germline CDR1 is SGHNT and CDR2 is YYREEE (reference sequence). This CDR3 is 16 amino acids long. The V and J ends lost 0 bases and 0 bases respectively, with 10 bases between them. CDR3 sequence: CASSLGGGVSNQPQHF. CDR3 in DNA: TGTGCCAGCAGCTTGGGTGGAGGGGTTAGCAATCAGCCCCAGCATTTT.

The chain couples TRBV5-1 to TRBJ2-7; 9 bases align to TRBD2. Germline trimming cut 0 bases from V and 0 bases from J; bases unmatched to any gene: 4. Germline CDR1 reads SGHRS; CDR2 reads YFSETQ. The CDR3 contains 16 residues. The CDR3 protein is CASSLGTSESSYEQYF. The CDR3 coding sequence is TGCGCCAGCAGCTTGGGGACTAGCGAGAGCTCCTACGAGCAGTACTTC.

This chain uses TRBV7-3 with TRBJ2-7; 12 bases fit TRBD1. The V and J ends lost 5 bases and 6 bases, in that order; junction bases with no gene match: 5. Germline lookup yields CDR1 SGHTA and CDR2 FQGTGA. The CDR3 sequence is 14 residues long. The CDR3: CASSPGTGGSEQYF. The CDR3 DNA is TGTGCCAGCAGCCCGGGGACAGGGGGCAGCGAGCAGTACTTC.

V is TRBV18 and J is TRBJ2-7, with D possibly matching TRBD2 (5 bases). V was cut by 0 bases and J by 2 bases, with 11 bases left in between. The germline CDR1 and CDR2 sequences are KGHSH and LQKENI. The CDR3 has 15 residues. The DNA of the CDR3 is TGTGCCAGCTCACCACCTTCGGACGGGACCTACGAGCAGTACTTC. The encoded protein is CASSPPSDGTYEQYF.

The chain couples TRBV19 to TRBJ2-7, with no clear D. The CDR3 is 15 amino acids. V was shortened by 3 bases and J by 3 bases, with 15 bases between the two germline ends. Germline-derived CDR1 and CDR2 are LNHDA and SQIVND (reference sequence). This CDR3 is CASSMIGLVSYEQYF. The CDR3 DNA reads as TGTGCCAGTAGTATGATTGGGTTAGTAAGCTACGAGCAGTACTTC.

The gene calls are TRBV28 and TRBJ2-5; D is undetermined. The CDR3 runs to 12 residues. The germline CDR1 and CDR2 sequences are MDHEN and SYDVKM. The V end was cut by 3 bases, the J end by 5 bases, with 7 bases between. The CDR3 here is CASSLQRETQYF. The CDR3 DNA is TGTGCCAGCAGTTTGCAGAGGGAGACCCAGTACTTC.

The chain links TRBV2 to TRBJ1-2; 9 nucleotides align to TRBD1. The CDR3 length is 14 residues. Germline CDR1 reads SNHLY; CDR2 reads FYNNEI. The V and J ends lost 2 bases and 5 bases, in that order; junction bases with no gene match: 3. CDR3 residues: CASSESGQGYGYTF. The CDR3 DNA follows: TGTGCCAGCAGTGAATCGGGACAGGGATATGGCTACACCTTC.

V is TRBV28 and J is TRBJ2-5; a possible D gene is TRBD1 (6 bases). The CDR3 covers 15 residues. Germline V gives CDR1 MDHEN, CDR2 SYDVKM. V was clipped by 2 bases and J by 4 bases, with 14 bases between them. The CDR3 here is CASSLMWGRGETQYF. Written as DNA, the CDR3 is TGTGCCAGCAGTTTAATGTGGGGCAGGGGAGAGACCCAGTACTTC.

V gene TRBV13 combines with J gene TRBJ2-7; 10 bases are shared with TRBD2. Germline V gene data show CDR1 as PRHDT and CDR2 as FYEKMQ (reference sequence). The V gene end was trimmed by 5 bases and the J gene end by 3 bases; junction bases not matched to a gene: 7. This CDR3 comprises 15 residues. The CDR3 bases are TGTGCCAGCAGCCCCGGACTAGCGGTTATCTACGAGCAGTACTTC. This codes for CASSPGLAVIYEQYF.

This clone was seen once. This sequence joins TRBV5-1 and TRBJ2-1, with TRBD2 identical over 8 bases. Trimming took 4 bases from V and 3 from J; bases not matched to a gene: 3. The length of the CDR3 is 14 residues. CDR1 is SGHRS, CDR2 YFSETQ, per germline. Here the CDR3 DNA reads TGCGCCAGCAGCCCTACTAGCGGCTACAATGAGCAGTTCTTC. Protein sequence: CASSPTSGYNEQFF.

This chain connects TRBV9 to TRBJ2-4; D is perhaps TRBD1 (6 bases). Germline CDR1 reads SGDLS; CDR2 reads YYNGEE. The CDR3 length is 19 residues. The V end lost 2 bases, the J end lost 0 bases, and 21 bases lay between the germline ends. The chain's CDR3 is CASSVGKGQTLIAKNIQYF. The CDR3 DNA reads as TGTGCCAGCAGCGTGGGCAAAGGACAGACCTTAATAGCCAAAAACATTCAGTACTTC.

The chain employs TRBV7-9 and TRBJ1-1; the D is unclear. Germline V gene sequence: CDR1 SEHNR, CDR2 FQNEAQ (reference sequence). With 5 bases removed from V and 2 bases from J, the gap between germline ends came to 15 bases. The CDR3 loop spans 15 amino acids. The CDR3 bases are TGTGCCAGCAGCCACCATAACTTAGGCAACACTGAAGCTTTCTTT. This encodes CASSHHNLGNTEAFF.

This chain connects TRBV29-1 to TRBJ2-3; no reliable D call. CDR3 length: 15 residues. Trimming stripped 6 bases from V and 2 bases from J, with 18 bases between. The germline gives CDR1 SQVTM, CDR2 ANQGSEA. In nucleotides, the CDR3 is TGCAGCGTCACCAATGAGGTGGTCTACACAGATACGCAGTATTTT. Protein sequence: CSVTNEVVYTDTQYF.

J is TRBJ2-1 and V is TRBV11-1, with TRBD2 as a possible D gene (5 bases). The CDR3 is made up of 13 amino acids. Trimming shortened V by 5 bases and J by 7 bases, and 12 bases separated the two germline ends. From germline, CDR1 is SGHAT and CDR2 FQDESV (reference sequence). The DNA for the CDR3 is TGTGCCAGCAGCCCGGACTGGGAGAATGAGCAGTTCTTC. Translating it yields CASSPDWENEQFF.

As to this clone: An end of the junction does not agree with germline; a read error may underlie this. The chain employs TRBV7-9 and TRBJ2-1; no reliable D call. Germline V gives CDR1 SEHNR, CDR2 FQNEAQ (reference sequence). The CDR3 has 14 residues. The CDR3 bases are TGTGCCAGCAGCTTAGGACCTCCTTACAATAAGCAGTTCTTC. It yields the protein CASSLGPPYNKQFF.

This clone turned up a few times. The chain links TRBV9 to TRBJ1-5; the D gene is possibly TRBD1 (6 bases). The V end lost 7 bases, the J end lost 6 bases, and 14 bases lay between the germline ends. The CDR3 totals 13 residues. Germline V gene data show CDR1 as SGDLS and CDR2 as YYNGEE. The CDR3 here is CASGGGFGQPQHF. In nucleotides, the CDR3 is TGTGCCAGCGGCGGGGGCTTTGGTCAGCCCCAGCATTTT.

The gene calls are TRBV28 and TRBJ1-4; TRBD1 is a possible D gene (6 bases). In germline, CDR1 is MDHEN, CDR2 SYDVKM. This CDR3 has 11 residues. V lost 9 bases to trimming and J lost 10 bases, with 12 bases between them. The CDR3 loop reads CARTGGGKLFF. CDR3 DNA sequence: TGTGCCAGGACAGGTGGGGGAAAACTGTTTTTT. The full variable domain, in which reference TRBV28 and TRBJ1-4 provide the parts outside the CDR3, is DVKVTQSSRYLVKRTGEKVFLECVQDMDHENMFWYRQDPGLGLRLIYFSYDVKMKEKGDIPEGYSVSREKKERFSLILESASTNQTSMYLCARTGGGKLFFGSGTQLSVL.

The chain carries TRBV5-1 and TRBJ2-1; 8 bases map to TRBD2. CDR1 and CDR2 (germline): SGHRS, YFSETQ. This CDR3 is built from 16 residues. V trimming: 4 bases; J trimming: 6 bases; junction bases outside the gene matches: 12. CDR3 nucleotide sequence: TGCGCCAGCAGCCCCCTGCCGGGAGGGCCTGTCAATGAGCAGTTCTTC. Its protein is CASSPLPGGPVNEQFF. The whole variable domain, remainder taken from reference TRBV5-1 and TRBJ2-1, is KAGVTQTPRYLIKTRGQQVTLSCSPISGHRSVSWYQQTPGQGLQFLFEYFSETQRNKGNFPGRFSGRQFSNSRSEMNVSTLELGDSALYLCASSPLPGGPVNEQFFGPGTRLTVL.

This clone came up once. The chain combines TRBV18 with TRBJ1-4; 8 nucleotides line up with TRBD1. Germline V gene sequence: CDR1 KGHSH, CDR2 LQKENI. CDR3 length equals 16 residues. The junction had 6 bases not matched to a gene; V was cut back by 3 bases and J by 3 bases. DNA of the CDR3: TGTGCCAGCTCACCTTTCGGACAGGGTGCTAATGAAAAACTGTTTTTT. Translating gives CASSPFGQGANEKLFF.